This TCR beta chain was sequenced during a study of blood T cells in healthy people across ages. Primers used in a second PCR of about 7 to 12 cycles were a sample-barcoded 5' primer and a J-beta primer mix. Every sample produced at least 2.5 million CDR3-containing paired-end reads. MiXCR, run by TCRdb on the 5' RACE reads, gives a single entry per CDR3 protein. There are 1.5 million to 2 million distinct CDR3 sequences in the sample; about 50% occur only once, and about 2.1% lies in the top ten. Deletions cut 4 bases from V and 10 bases from J, with 11 bases between. CDR3 length equals 13 residues. The germline gives CDR1 SGHAT, CDR2 FQNNGV.

The sequence was obtained from a woman in her thirties or forties in good health. The chain has TRBV11-2 and TRBJ1-6; possible D gene TRBD1, 6 bases. The sequencing sample was made of blood. CDR3 coding DNA: TGTGCCAGCAGCTCTGGGGGCGAGTCACCCCTCCACTTT. Its protein is CASSSGGESPLHF.